The source of this T cell receptor beta chain is a study of persistence of HIV-infected CD4 T cells. Overall study results and limits: Rare CMV-responding cells carrying HIV-1 proviruses were not analyzed separately for TCR.

Overlapping HIV-1 Gag 15-mer peptides at approximately 0.96 ug per peptide per mL were used. Responding CD4+ T cells were sorted by upregulation of both CD40 ligand and CD69. Donors had CD4+ T cell counts above 400 cells/uL and were CMV-seropositive. Before stimulation, PBMCs underwent CD8+ T cell depletion. Worth noting for this clone: No antigen is known for it.

The junction had 16 bases not matched to a gene; V was cut back by 4 bases and J by 7 bases. The CDR3 totals 17 residues. Germline values: CDR1 LNHDA, CDR2 SQIVND (reference sequence). The libraries were made with immunoSEQ version 4 in survey mode. Assay used: immunoSEQ multiplex PCR; TCRdb lists only in-frame clones, some missing. The sample shows around 9,200 clones, approximately 82% of them seen only once. The specimen was CD4+ T cells sorted from PBMCs after roughly 18-hour stimulation, collected from a patient who received antiretroviral therapy. This TCR was sampled from an adult woman with HIV who was CMV-seropositive. The chain couples TRBV19 to TRBJ1-5, with 7 bases matching TRBD1. CDR3 sequence: CASSTQLYRGAGQPQHF. CDR3 in DNA: TGTGCCAGTAGTACCCAACTATACAGGGGAGCGGGCCAGCCCCAGCATTTT.